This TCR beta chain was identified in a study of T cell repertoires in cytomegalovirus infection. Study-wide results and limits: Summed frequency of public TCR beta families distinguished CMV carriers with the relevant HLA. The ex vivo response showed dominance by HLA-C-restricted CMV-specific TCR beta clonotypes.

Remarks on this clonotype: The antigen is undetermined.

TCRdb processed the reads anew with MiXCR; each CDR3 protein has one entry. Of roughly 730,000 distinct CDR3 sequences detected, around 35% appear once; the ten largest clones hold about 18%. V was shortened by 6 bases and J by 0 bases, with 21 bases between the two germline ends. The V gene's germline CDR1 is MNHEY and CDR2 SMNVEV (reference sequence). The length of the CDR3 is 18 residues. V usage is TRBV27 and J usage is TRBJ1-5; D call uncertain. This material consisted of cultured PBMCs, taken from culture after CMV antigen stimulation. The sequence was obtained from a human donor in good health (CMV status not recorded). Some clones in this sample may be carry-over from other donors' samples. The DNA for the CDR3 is TGTGCCAGCAGAGCACGGGCCAATGCCCTTTATAGCAATCAGCCCCAGCATTTT. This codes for CASRARANALYSNQPQHF.